This T cell receptor (beta chain) comes out of a study of blood T cells in healthy people across ages. The CDR3 spans 16 residues. The ends lost 4 bases at V and 1 base at J; junction bases unmatched: 8. Germline CDR1 is SGHRS and CDR2 is YFSETQ. Primed by a sample-barcoded 5' primer and a J-beta primer mix, a second PCR proceeded for about 7 to 11 cycles. Through a template-switch adaptor with 12 random nucleotides, each cDNA molecule received a tag. TCRdb reanalysed the 5' RACE reads using MiXCR and keeps one entry per CDR3 protein. The table has about 1.8 million distinct CDR3 sequences, roughly 50% seen once. Per sample, no less than 6 micrograms of total RNA were extracted.

Material: blood. The source is a woman aged 40 to 49 in good health. V and J are TRBV5-1 and TRBJ1-1, with 9 bases matching TRBD1. This CDR3 reads CASSHRLGQGNTEAFF. DNA for the CDR3: TGCGCCAGCAGCCACCGCCTGGGACAGGGGAACACTGAAGCTTTCTTT.